This TCR beta chain derives from a study of cytomegalovirus exposure and HLA in healthy donors. The germline gives CDR1 MDHEN, CDR2 SYDVKM. The CDR3 extends over 14 amino acids. V lost 1 base to trimming and J lost 10 bases; unmatched junction nucleotides: 7. 60 Vbeta and 13 Jbeta primers were used in PCR. Method: immunoSEQ multiplex PCR; TCRdb's copy keeps in-frame clones and lacks some. The repertoire includes some 200,000 clones, 70% to 90% of them detected once, and around 2.2% sits in the top ten. The specimen was PBMCs. The receptor's source is a woman in her 30s in good health and CMV-seronegative. The V and J genes are TRBV28 and TRBJ2-1; 7 bases are a match to TRBD1. CDR3 DNA sequence: TGTGCCAGCAGTTTATCCCTGACAGGGCGGGAGCAGTTCTTC. Translation gives CASSLSLTGREQFF.